Listed below are T cell receptor beta chains from one sample, sequenced in a study of blood T cell repertoires in COVID-19. Clones were sequenced by immunoSEQ multiplex PCR, and TCRdb holds only the in-frame ones, with some missing. This sample yields 150,000 to 190,000 clones, of which about 81% are seen a single time; 7.3% belongs to the top ten. The sample was PBMCs or T cells enriched from blood (not recorded which). The source is a man aged 50 to 60 who had recovered from COVID-19. Each CDR3 is given with its conserved first and last residue. A D gene is named only where the DNA matches it firmly. Clone sizes are given selectively: once, few, many, or a class where the clone is expanded.

d_gene: TRBD1
v_gene: TRBV2
j_gene: TRBJ2-7
len: 14
abundance: -
CDR3aa: CASRPGQGSYEQYF

d_gene: TRBD1
v_gene: TRBV18
j_gene: TRBJ2-5
len: 14
abundance: once
CDR3aa: CASSPPGQQETQYF

d_gene: -
v_gene: TRBV11-2
j_gene: TRBJ1-2
len: 15
abundance: -
CDR3aa: CASSLEGAATSGYTF

d_gene: TRBD1
v_gene: TRBV6-5
j_gene: TRBJ2-7
len: 14
abundance: many
CDR3aa: CASAGTGGSYEQYF

d_gene: -
v_gene: TRBV18
j_gene: TRBJ1-1
len: 14
abundance: -
CDR3aa: CASSPDSGRSEAFF

d_gene: TRBD1
v_gene: TRBV14
j_gene: TRBJ2-7
len: 14
abundance: -
CDR3aa: CASSLDRVTYEQYF

d_gene: TRBD1
v_gene: TRBV19
j_gene: TRBJ1-1
len: 12
abundance: -
CDR3aa: CASSIGTGKAFF

d_gene: TRBD1
v_gene: TRBV6-1
j_gene: TRBJ1-1
len: 14
abundance: -
CDR3aa: CASSVQGARTEAFF

d_gene: -
v_gene: TRBV3-1/TRBV3-2
j_gene: TRBJ1-6
len: 15
abundance: -
CDR3aa: CASSQDRNYNSPLHF

d_gene: -
v_gene: TRBV7-8
j_gene: TRBJ1-5
len: 13
abundance: -
CDR3aa: CASSRGGDQPQHF

d_gene: TRBD1
v_gene: TRBV2
j_gene: TRBJ1-2
len: 13
abundance: many
CDR3aa: CASTPQGAAGYTF

d_gene: TRBD2
v_gene: TRBV19
j_gene: TRBJ2-2
len: 16
abundance: -
CDR3aa: CASKLLAGGLTGELFF

d_gene: -
v_gene: TRBV14
j_gene: TRBJ2-7
len: 14
abundance: -
CDR3aa: CASSSHGGRYEQYF

d_gene: TRBD2
v_gene: TRBV7-2
j_gene: TRBJ2-3
len: 14
abundance: -
CDR3aa: CASSPSGGVDTQYF

d_gene: TRBD1
v_gene: TRBV18
j_gene: TRBJ1-2
len: 16
abundance: once
CDR3aa: CASSPTTGGAFQGYTF

d_gene: -
v_gene: TRBV11-2
j_gene: TRBJ2-1
len: 10
abundance: -
CDR3aa: CASEGTTLFF

d_gene: TRBD1
v_gene: TRBV18
j_gene: TRBJ1-2
len: 17
abundance: -
CDR3aa: CASSPVPGTAVNYGYTF

d_gene: -
v_gene: TRBV7-8
j_gene: TRBJ1-5
len: 13
abundance: -
CDR3aa: CASSPYGNQPQHF